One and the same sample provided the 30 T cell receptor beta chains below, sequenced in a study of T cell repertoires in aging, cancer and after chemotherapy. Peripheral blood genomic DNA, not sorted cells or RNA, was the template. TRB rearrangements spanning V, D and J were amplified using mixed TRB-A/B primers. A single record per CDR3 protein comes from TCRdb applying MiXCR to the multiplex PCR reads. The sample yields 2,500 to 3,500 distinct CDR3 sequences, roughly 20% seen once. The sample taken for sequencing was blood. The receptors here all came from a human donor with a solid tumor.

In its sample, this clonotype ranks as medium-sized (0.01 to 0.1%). The CDR3 DNA reads TGTGCCCTGGATGGTGCATTAGAGACCCAGTACTTC. Encoded protein: CALDGALETQYF. The rearrangement links TRBV30 to TRBJ2-5; no clear D gene. Germline assignment: CDR1 GTSNPN and CDR2 SVGIG (reference sequence). V lost 8 bases to trimming and J lost 4 bases, with 14 bases between them. The CDR3 totals 12 residues.

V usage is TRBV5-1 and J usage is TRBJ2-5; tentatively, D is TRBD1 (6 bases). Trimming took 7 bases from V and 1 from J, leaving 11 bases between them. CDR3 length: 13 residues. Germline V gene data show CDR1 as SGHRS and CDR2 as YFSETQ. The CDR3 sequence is CASGGQPQETQYF. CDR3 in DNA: TGCGCCAGCGGCGGACAGCCCCAAGAGACCCAGTACTTC.

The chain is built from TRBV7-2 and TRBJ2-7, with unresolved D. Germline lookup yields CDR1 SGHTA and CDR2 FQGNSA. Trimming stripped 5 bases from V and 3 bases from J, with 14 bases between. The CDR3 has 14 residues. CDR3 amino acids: CASSPEVARYEQYF. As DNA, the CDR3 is TGTGCCAGCAGCCCCGAGGTCGCACGCTACGAGCAGTACTTC.

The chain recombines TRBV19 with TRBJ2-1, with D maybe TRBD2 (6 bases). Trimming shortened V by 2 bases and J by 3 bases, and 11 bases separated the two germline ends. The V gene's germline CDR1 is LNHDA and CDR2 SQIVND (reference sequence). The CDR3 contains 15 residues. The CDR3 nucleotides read TGTGCCAGTAGTATATCGGAGGGTTACTACAATGAGCAGTTCTTC. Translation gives CASSISEGYYNEQFF.

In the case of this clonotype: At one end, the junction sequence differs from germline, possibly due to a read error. The CDR3, as DNA: TGTGCCAGCAGTCTAGCAGGGCTAGCGGGGGGGGGGGTGCAGTTCTTC. This gives the protein CASSLAGLAGGGVQFF. This rearrangement joins TRBV12-3 or TRBV12-4 to TRBJ2-1, with 12 bases identical to TRBD2. This CDR3 is 16 amino acids long.

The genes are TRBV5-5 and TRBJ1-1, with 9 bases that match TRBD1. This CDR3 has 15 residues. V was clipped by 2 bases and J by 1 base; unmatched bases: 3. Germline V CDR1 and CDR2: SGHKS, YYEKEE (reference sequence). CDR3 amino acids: CASSFTTGGNTEAFF. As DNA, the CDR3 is TGTGCCAGCAGCTTCACGACAGGGGGGAACACTGAAGCTTTCTTT.

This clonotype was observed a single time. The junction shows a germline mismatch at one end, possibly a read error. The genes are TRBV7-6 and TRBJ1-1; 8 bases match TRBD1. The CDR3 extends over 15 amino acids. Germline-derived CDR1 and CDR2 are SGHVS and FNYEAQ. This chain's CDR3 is CARSLTGGYNTEAFF. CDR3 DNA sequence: TGTGCCAGAAGCTTAACAGGGGGATACAACACTGAAGCTTTCTTT.

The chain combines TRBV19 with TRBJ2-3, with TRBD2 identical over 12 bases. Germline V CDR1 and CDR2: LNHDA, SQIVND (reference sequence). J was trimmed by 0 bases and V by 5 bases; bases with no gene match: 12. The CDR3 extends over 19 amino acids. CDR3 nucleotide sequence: TGTGCCAGTAGTGGCGCTAGCGGGGGGGGGCATCCGAGCACAGATACGCAGTATTTT. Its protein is CASSGASGGGHPSTDTQYF.

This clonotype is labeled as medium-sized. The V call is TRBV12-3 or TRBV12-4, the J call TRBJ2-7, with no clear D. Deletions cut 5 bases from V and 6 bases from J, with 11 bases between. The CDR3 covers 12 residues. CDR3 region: CASSPRHFEQYF. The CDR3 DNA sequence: TGTGCCAGCAGTCCCCGACACTTCGAGCAGTACTTC.

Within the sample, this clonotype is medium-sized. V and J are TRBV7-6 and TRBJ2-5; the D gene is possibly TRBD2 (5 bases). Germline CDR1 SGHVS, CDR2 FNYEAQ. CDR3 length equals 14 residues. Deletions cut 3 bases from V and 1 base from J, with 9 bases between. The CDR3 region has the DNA TGTGCCAGCAGCTTCTTGGCGGGCCAAGAGACCCAGTACTTC. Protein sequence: CASSFLAGQETQYF.

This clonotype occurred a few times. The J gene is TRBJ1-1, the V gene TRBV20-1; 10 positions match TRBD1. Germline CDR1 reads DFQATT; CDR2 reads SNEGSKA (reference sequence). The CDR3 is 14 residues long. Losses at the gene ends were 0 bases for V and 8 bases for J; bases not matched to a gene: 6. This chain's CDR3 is CSARDLDRGSEAFF. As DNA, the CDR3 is TGCAGTGCTAGAGATTTGGACAGGGGGTCGGAAGCTTTCTTT.

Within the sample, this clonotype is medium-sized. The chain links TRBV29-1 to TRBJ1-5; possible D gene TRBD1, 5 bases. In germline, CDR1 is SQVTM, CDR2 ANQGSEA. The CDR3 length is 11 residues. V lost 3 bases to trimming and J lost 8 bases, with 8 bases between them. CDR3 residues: CSVEKGEPQHF. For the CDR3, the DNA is TGCAGCGTTGAGAAAGGGGAGCCCCAGCATTTT.

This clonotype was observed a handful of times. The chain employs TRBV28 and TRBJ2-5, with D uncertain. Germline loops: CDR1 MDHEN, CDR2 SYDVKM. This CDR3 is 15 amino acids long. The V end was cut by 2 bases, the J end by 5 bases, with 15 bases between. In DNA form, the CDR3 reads TGTGCCAGCAGTTTAGTGGGTGGGGATTTGGAGACCCAGTACTTC. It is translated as CASSLVGGDLETQYF.

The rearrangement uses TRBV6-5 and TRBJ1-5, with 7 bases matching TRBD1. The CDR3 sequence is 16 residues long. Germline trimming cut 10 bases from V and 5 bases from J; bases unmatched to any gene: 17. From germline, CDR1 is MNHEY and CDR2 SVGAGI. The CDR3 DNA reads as TGTGCCATCTGGAGGGTAACAGGGGAGGTTTATCAGCCCCAGCATTTT. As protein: CAIWRVTGEVYQPQHF.

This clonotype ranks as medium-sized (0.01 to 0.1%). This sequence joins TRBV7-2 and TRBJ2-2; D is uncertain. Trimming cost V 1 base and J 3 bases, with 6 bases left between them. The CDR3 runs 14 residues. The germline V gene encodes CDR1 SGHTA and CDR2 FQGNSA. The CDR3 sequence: CASSLGADTGELFF. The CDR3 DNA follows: TGTGCCAGCAGCTTAGGGGCGGACACCGGGGAGCTGTTTTTT.

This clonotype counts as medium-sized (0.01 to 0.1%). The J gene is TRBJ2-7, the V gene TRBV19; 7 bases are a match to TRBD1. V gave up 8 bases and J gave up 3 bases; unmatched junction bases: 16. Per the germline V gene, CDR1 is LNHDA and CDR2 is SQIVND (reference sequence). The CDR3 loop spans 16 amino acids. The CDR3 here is CASASLGAGGNYEQYF. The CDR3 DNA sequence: TGTGCCAGTGCTTCACTTGGGGCAGGGGGAAACTACGAGCAGTACTTC.

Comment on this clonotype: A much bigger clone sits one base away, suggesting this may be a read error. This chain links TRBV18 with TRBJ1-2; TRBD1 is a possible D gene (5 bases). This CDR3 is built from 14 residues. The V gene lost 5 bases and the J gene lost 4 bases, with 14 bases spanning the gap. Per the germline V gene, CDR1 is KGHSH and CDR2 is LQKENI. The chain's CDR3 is CASSTSDSPYGYTF. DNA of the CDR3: TGTGCCAGCTCAACAAGTGACAGCCCCTATGGCTACACCTTC.

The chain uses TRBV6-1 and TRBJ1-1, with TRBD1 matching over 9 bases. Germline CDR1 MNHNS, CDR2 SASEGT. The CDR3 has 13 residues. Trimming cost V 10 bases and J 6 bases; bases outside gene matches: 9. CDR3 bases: TGTGCCACCACCGGGACAGGGTTCCCTGAAGCTTTCTTT. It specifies CATTGTGFPEAFF.

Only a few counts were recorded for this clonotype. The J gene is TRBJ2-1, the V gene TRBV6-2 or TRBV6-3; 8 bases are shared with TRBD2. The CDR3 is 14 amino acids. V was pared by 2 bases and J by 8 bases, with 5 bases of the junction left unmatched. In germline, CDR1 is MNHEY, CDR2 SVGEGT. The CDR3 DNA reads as TGTGCCAGCAGTTACGAGGGACTAGTCCATGAGCAGTTCTTC. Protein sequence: CASSYEGLVHEQFF.

The DNA of the CDR3 is TGTGCCAGCAGTGAACTGGGTGAAAAACTGTTTTTT. Encoded protein: CASSELGEKLFF. The chain recombines TRBV6-1 with TRBJ1-4; no clear D. Trimming shortened V by 2 bases and J by 7 bases, and 5 bases separated the two germline ends. The CDR3 covers 12 residues. Germline CDR1 reads MNHNS; CDR2 reads SASEGT.

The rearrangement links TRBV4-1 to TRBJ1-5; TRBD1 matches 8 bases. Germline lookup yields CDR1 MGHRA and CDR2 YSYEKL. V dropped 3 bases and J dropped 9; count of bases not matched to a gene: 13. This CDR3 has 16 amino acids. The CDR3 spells CASSHPLGQGAVPQHF. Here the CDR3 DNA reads TGCGCCAGCAGCCATCCCTTAGGGCAGGGGGCAGTGCCCCAGCATTTT.

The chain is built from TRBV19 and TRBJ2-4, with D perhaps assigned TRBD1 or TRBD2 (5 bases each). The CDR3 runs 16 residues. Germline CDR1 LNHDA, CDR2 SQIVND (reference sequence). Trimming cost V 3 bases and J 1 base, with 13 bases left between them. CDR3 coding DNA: TGTGCCAGTAGTATGCAGGGAGCAAGGGCCAAAAACATTCAGTACTTC. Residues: CASSMQGARAKNIQYF.

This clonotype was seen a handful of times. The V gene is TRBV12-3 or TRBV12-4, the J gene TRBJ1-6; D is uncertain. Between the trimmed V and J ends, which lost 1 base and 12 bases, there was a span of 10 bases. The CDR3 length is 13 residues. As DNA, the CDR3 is TGTGCCAGCAGTTTAGGCCTGAGTGGACCCCTCCACTTT. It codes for CASSLGLSGPLHF.

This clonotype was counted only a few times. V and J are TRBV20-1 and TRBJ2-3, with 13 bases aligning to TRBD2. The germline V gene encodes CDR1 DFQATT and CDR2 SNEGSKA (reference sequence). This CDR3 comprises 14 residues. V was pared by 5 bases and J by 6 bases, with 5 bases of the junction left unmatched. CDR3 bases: TGCAGTGCTCGACTAGCGGGGGGTAGGGATACGCAGTATTTT. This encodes CSARLAGGRDTQYF.

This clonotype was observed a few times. DNA for the CDR3: TGTGCCAGCAGCCAGGGGAGGAAAACTGAAGCTTTCTTT. It encodes CASSQGRKTEAFF. This chain uses TRBV4-2 with TRBJ1-1; D is unresolved. This CDR3 comprises 13 residues. V was trimmed by 3 bases and J by 5 bases, leaving 10 bases between them. Germline CDR1 and CDR2: LGHNA and YNFKEQ.

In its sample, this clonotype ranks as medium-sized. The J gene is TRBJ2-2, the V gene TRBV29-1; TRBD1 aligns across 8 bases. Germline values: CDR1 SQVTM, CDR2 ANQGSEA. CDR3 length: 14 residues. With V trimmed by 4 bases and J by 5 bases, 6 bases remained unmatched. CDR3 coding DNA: TGCAGCGTTGGGGGACAGGACGCAACCGGGGAGCTGTTTTTT. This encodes CSVGGQDATGELFF.

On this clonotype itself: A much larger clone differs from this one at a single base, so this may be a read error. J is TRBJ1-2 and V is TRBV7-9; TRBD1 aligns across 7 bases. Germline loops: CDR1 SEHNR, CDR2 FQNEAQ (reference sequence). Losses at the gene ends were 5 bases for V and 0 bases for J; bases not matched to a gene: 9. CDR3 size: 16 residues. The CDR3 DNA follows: TGTGCCAGCAGCCGCGCTGGACAGGTCCCTAACTATGGCTACACCTTC. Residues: CASSRAGQVPNYGYTF.

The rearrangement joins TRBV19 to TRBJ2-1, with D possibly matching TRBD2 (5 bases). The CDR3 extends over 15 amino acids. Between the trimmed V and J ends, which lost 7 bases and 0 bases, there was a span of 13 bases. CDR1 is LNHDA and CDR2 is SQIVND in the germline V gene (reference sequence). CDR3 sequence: CASTSRESSYNEQFF. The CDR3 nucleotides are TGTGCCAGTACCTCGAGGGAGAGCTCCTACAATGAGCAGTTCTTC.

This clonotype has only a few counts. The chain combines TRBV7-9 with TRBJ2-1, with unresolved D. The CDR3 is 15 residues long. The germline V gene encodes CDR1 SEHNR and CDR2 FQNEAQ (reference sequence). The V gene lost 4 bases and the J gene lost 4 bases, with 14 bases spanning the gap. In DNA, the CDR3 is TGTGCCAGCAGCTATCAGCACACTGCTTACAATGAGCAGTTCTTC. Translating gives CASSYQHTAYNEQFF. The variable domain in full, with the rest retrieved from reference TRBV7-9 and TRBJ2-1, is DTGVSQNPRHKITKRGQNVTFRCDPISEHNRLYWYRQTLGQGPEFLTYFQNEAQLEKSRLLSDRFSAERPKGSFSTLEIQRTEQGDSAMYLCASSYQHTAYNEQFFGPGTRLTVL.

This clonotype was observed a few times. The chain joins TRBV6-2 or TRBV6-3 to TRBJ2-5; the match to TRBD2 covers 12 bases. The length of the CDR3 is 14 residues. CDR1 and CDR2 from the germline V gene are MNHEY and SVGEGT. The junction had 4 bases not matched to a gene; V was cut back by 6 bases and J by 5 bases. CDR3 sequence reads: CASRTSGSSETQYF. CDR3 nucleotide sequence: TGTGCCAGCAGGACTAGCGGGAGTTCGGAGACCCAGTACTTC.